The 7 T cell receptor beta chains below were found in one sample sequenced in a study of HIV-infected patients and healthy controls (dated by TCRdb to about 2014). Library method: 5' RACE. The run used an Illumina MiSeq. Reverse transcription of about 500 ng RNA was performed with SuperScript III using primers directed against the alpha and beta constant regions. Alpha and beta chain libraries were generated separately via chain-specific third strand synthesis with multiplexing indices. Using fastp at Q25 and MiXCR, TCRdb reprocessed the public reads and kept productive beta chains. All rows with the same CDR3 protein become a single entry with the most common DNA and genes. Across this sample there are 18,000 or so distinct CDR3 sequences, with approximately 7.7% seen only once. The ten most abundant clones make up over 20% of the sample. Follow-up blood was drawn from HIV-infected patients roughly three months, about 14 weeks, after the initiation of antiretroviral therapy. Since whole blood was used without any cell fractionation, the repertoire reflected all peripheral T cells in unsorted form.

This specimen consisted of blood, obtained during antiretroviral therapy. These receptors came from an adult with HIV infection.

This clonotype has a count of ten or more. The chain recombines TRBV7-9 with TRBJ1-2, with 12 bases aligning to TRBD1. The CDR3 sequence is 14 residues long. Losses at the gene ends were 5 bases for V and 7 bases for J; bases not matched to a gene: 5. Germline V gene data show CDR1 as SEHNR and CDR2 as FQNEAQ (reference sequence). The CDR3 bases are TGTGCCAGCAGCCGGGACAGGGGGCATTTTGGCTACACCTTC. This codes for CASSRDRGHFGYTF.

This clonotype was recorded many times. The gene calls are TRBV6-5 and TRBJ1-5; possibly TRBD1 for D (5 bases). The CDR3 runs 15 residues. The V gene's germline CDR1 is MNHEY and CDR2 SVGAGI. V was pared by 0 bases and J by 3 bases, with 9 bases between. Here the CDR3 DNA reads TGTGCCAGCAGTTACTCGGGCAGGGACAATCAGCCCCAGCATTTT. Translating gives CASSYSGRDNQPQHF.

Many counts were recorded for this clonotype. The chain is built from TRBV5-1 and TRBJ2-7; TRBD1 or TRBD2 may be the D gene (6 bases each). V lost 5 bases, J lost 2 bases, and 17 bases lay in between. The CDR3 contains 15 residues. The germline V gene encodes CDR1 SGHRS and CDR2 YFSETQ. The CDR3 nucleotides read TGCGCCAGCAGGGAGGACAGTTCGGGGGCCTACGAGCAGTACTTC. Encoded protein: CASREDSSGAYEQYF.

This clonotype was detected many times. This rearrangement joins TRBV19 to TRBJ2-1; D is possibly TRBD2 (5 bases). V was pared by 2 bases and J by 9 bases, with 14 bases between. This CDR3 is built from 14 residues. CDR1 LNHDA and CDR2 SQIVND come from the germline V gene (reference sequence). For the CDR3, the DNA is TGTGCCAGTAGTATATCGTTCGATGGAGGTGAGCAGTTCTTC. Residues: CASSISFDGGEQFF.

This clonotype appeared many times. V gene TRBV6-1 combines with J gene TRBJ2-3; D ambiguous. The CDR3 has 16 residues. V was trimmed by 7 bases and J by 2 bases, leaving 19 bases between them. Germline CDR1 reads MNHNS; CDR2 reads SASEGT. CDR3 loop: CASTLTTASSTDTQYF. The CDR3 bases are TGTGCCAGCACCCTGACGACTGCCTCATCCACAGATACGCAGTATTTT.

Comments on this clonotype: A much larger clone differs by one base, so this may be a read error. The rearrangement uses TRBV7-9 and TRBJ2-5; 7 nucleotides agree with TRBD1. CDR3 length equals 15 residues. With V trimmed by 8 bases and J by 3 bases, 12 bases remained unmatched. The germline gives CDR1 SEHNR, CDR2 FQNEAQ (reference sequence). CDR3 amino acids: CASGARTGVEETQYF. The CDR3 bases are TGTGCCAGCGGCGCACGGACAGGCGTCGAAGAGACCCAGTACTTC. The full variable domain, with the rest looked up from reference TRBV7-9 and TRBJ2-5, is DTGVSQNPRHKITKRGQNVTFRCDPISEHNRLYWYRQTLGQGPEFLTYFQNEAQLEKSRLLSDRFSAERPKGSFSTLEIQRTEQGDSAMYLCASGARTGVEETQYFGPGTRLLVL.

V usage is TRBV11-2 and J usage is TRBJ2-1; possible D gene TRBD2, 6 bases. Germline CDR1 and CDR2: SGHAT and FQNNGV. Trimming removed 4 bases at V and 6 bases at J, with 16 bases between. The CDR3 spans 15 residues. CDR3 in DNA: TGTGCCAGCAGCTCGAGCTCGGGAGTATCCAATGAGCAGTTCTTC. Protein product: CASSSSSGVSNEQFF.